The T cell receptor (beta chain) under discussion was sequenced for a study of blood T cell repertoires in COVID-19. The overall study: Donors in the United States, Italy and Spain gave samples during acute or convalescent COVID-19. Sources were T cells, B-cell-depleted T cells, or PBMCs; the material itself was cDNA or gDNA.

As handled by the study authors: Counts of nucleated cells, estimated from reference gene primer amplification, were obtained. The table came from immunoSEQ multiplex PCR; TCRdb's copy has only in-frame clones and leaves some out. V and J calls and clone size are those listed in that table; D and trimming were worked out from the DNA. The sample has about 91,000 clones, around 75% seen once; the top ten hold around 24%. With 0 bases removed from V and 8 bases from J, the gap between germline ends came to 15 bases. This CDR3 contains 15 residues. Germline V gives CDR1 SGHNT, CDR2 YYREEE (reference sequence).

The sample comprised peripheral blood. This clonotype originated in a man between 70 and 80 years old with acute or convalescent COVID-19. This chain links TRBV5-4 with TRBJ2-1; possible D gene TRBD2, 7 bases. For the CDR3, the DNA is TGTGCCAGCAGCTTGGCGAATCGGGGGGCCGATGAGCAGTTCTTC. It codes for CASSLANRGADEQFF.